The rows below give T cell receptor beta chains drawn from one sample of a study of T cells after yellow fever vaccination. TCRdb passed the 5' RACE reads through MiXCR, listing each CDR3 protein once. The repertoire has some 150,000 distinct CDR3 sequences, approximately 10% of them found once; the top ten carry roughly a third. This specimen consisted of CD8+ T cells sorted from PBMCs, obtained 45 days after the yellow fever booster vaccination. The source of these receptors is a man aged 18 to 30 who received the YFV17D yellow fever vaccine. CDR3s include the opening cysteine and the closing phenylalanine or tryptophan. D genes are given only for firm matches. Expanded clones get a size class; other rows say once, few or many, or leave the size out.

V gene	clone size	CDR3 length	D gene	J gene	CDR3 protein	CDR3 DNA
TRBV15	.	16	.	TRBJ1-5	CATSSPKAYPRQPQHF	TGTGCCACCAGCAGTCCGAAGGCATATCCGAGACAGCCCCAGCATTTT
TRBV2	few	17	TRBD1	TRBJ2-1	CASSVVLGTGDYNEQFF	TGTGCCAGCAGTGTGGTGCTCGGGACAGGGGATTACAATGAGCAGTTCTTC
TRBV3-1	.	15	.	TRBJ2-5	CASSQESLDQETQYF	TGTGCCAGCAGCCAAGAGTCCCTAGATCAAGAGACCCAGTACTTC
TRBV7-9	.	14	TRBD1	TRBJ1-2	CASQAPGTGDGYTF	TGTGCCAGCCAAGCCCCCGGGACAGGGGATGGCTACACCTTC
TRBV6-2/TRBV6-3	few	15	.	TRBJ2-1	CASTVTPRVGNEQFF	TGTGCCAGCACGGTGACACCGAGGGTAGGCAATGAGCAGTTCTTC
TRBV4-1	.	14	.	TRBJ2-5	CASSHTGSQETQYF	TGCGCCAGCAGCCACACCGGGAGTCAAGAGACCCAGTACTTC
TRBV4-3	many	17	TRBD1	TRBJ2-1	CASSQDLGQGASNEQFF	TGCGCCAGCAGCCAAGATCTAGGACAGGGGGCATCAAATGAGCAGTTCTTC
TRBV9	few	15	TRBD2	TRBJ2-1	CASSVGGGLEAEQFF	TGTGCCAGCAGCGTAGGCGGGGGACTAGAGGCTGAGCAGTTCTTC
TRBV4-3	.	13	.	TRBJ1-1	CASSPGPPWGAFF	TGCGCCAGCAGCCCAGGGCCCCCTTGGGGAGCTTTCTTT
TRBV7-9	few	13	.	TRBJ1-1	CASSLDQRTEAFF	TGTGCCAGCAGCTTAGACCAGAGGACTGAAGCTTTCTTT
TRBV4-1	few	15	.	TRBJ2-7	CASSQAWRDSYEQYF	TGCGCCAGCAGCCAAGCCTGGAGGGATTCCTACGAGCAGTACTTC
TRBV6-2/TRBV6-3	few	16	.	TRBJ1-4	CASSHRGGTGGEKLFF	TGTGCCAGCAGTCACCGCGGTGGCACTGGCGGTGAAAAACTGTTTTTT
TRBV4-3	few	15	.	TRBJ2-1	CASSQVISLGNEQFF	TGCGCCAGCAGCCAAGTTATAAGTCTCGGCAATGAGCAGTTCTTC
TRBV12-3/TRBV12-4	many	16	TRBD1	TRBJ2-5	CASSFAGTGDSETQYF	TGTGCCAGCAGTTTCGCCGGGACAGGGGATTCGGAGACCCAGTACTTC
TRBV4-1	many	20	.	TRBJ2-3	CASSQDWGRVIVSSTDTQYF	TGCGCCAGCAGCCAAGATTGGGGCAGGGTTATTGTTTCTAGCACAGATACGCAGTATTTT
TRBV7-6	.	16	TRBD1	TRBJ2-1	CASSPSGQGWYNEQFF	TGTGCCAGCAGCCCCTCGGGACAGGGCTGGTACAATGAGCAGTTCTTC
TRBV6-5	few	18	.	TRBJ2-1	CASSPRASRTGSYNEQFF	TGTGCCAGCAGTCCACGGGCCTCCCGGACCGGCTCCTACAATGAGCAGTTCTTC
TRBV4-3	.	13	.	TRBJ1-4	CASSQQVNEKLFF	TGCGCCAGCAGCCAACAGGTTAATGAAAAACTGTTTTTT
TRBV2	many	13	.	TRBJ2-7	CASSEMRGGEQYF	TGTGCCAGCAGTGAAATGAGGGGTGGCGAGCAGTACTTC
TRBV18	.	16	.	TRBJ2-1	CASSPRQAASYNEQFF	TGTGCCAGCTCACCACGACAAGCAGCCTCCTACAATGAGCAGTTCTTC
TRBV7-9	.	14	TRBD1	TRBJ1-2	CASNRQGILDGYTF	TGTGCCAGCAACCGACAGGGGATTTTGGATGGCTACACCTTC
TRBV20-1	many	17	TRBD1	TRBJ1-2	CSAPHWDRFFGNYGYTF	TGCAGTGCTCCCCACTGGGACAGGTTCTTTGGTAACTATGGCTACACCTTC
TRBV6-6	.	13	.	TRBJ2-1	CASSQNRANEQFF	TGTGCCAGCAGTCAGAATAGGGCCAATGAGCAGTTCTTC
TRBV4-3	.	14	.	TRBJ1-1	CASSQDTGTPQAFF	TGCGCCAGCAGCCAAGATACCGGGACACCTCAAGCTTTCTTT
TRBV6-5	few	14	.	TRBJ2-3	CASSPDKYPDTQYF	TGTGCCAGCAGTCCCGACAAATACCCAGATACGCAGTATTTT
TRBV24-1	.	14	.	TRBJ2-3	CATSDWRRADTQYF	TGTGCCACCAGTGATTGGCGGAGGGCAGATACGCAGTATTTT
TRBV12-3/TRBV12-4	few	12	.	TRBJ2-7	CASRGSTYEQYF	TGTGCCAGCAGGGGCAGTACCTACGAGCAGTACTTC
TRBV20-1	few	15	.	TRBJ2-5	CSADLVGEIQETQYF	TGCAGTGCCGACCTGGTGGGGGAGATCCAAGAGACCCAGTACTTC
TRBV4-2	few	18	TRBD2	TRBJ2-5	CASSQDDVAGLLQETQYF	TGTGCCAGCAGCCAAGATGACGTAGCGGGGCTACTTCAAGAGACCCAGTACTTC
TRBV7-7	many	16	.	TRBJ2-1	CASSLTAGRGSNEQFF	TGTGCCAGCAGCTTAACGGCAGGCCGAGGTTCCAATGAGCAGTTCTTC
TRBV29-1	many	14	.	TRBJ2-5	CSVEARGYQETQYF	TGCAGCGTTGAAGCAAGGGGGTACCAAGAGACCCAGTACTTC
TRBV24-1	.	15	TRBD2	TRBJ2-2	CATSPGLGNTGELFF	TGTGCCACCAGTCCGGGACTAGGGAACACCGGGGAGCTGTTTTTT
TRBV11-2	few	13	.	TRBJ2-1	CASRAQFPNEQFF	TGTGCCAGCAGAGCCCAGTTCCCCAATGAGCAGTTCTTC
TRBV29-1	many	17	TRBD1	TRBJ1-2	CSVEGPQGQGIAYGYTF	TGCAGCGTTGAAGGCCCCCAGGGACAGGGTATTGCTTATGGCTACACCTTC
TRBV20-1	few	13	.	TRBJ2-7	CSATGRNSYEQYF	TGCAGTGCTACGGGACGCAACTCCTACGAGCAGTACTTC
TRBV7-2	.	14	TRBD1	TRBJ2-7	CASSIGQGAYEQYF	TGTGCCAGCAGCATCGGACAGGGGGCATACGAGCAGTACTTC
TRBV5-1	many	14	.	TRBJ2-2	CASSLYRNTGELFF	TGCGCCAGCAGCTTATACAGGAACACCGGGGAGCTGTTTTTT
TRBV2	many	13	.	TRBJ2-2	CASSGVNTGELFF	TGTGCCAGCAGTGGGGTGAACACCGGGGAGCTGTTTTTT
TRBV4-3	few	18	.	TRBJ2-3	CASSQEGRGGIVTDTQYF	TGCGCCAGCAGCCAAGAAGGGAGGGGGGGCATCGTGACAGATACGCAGTATTTT
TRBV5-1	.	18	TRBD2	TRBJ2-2	CASSLGLAGFANTGELFF	TGCGCCAGCAGCTTAGGACTAGCGGGGTTTGCGAACACCGGGGAGCTGTTTTTT
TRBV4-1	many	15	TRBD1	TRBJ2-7	CASSHPGTGVYEQYF	TGCGCCAGCAGCCACCCCGGGACAGGGGTCTACGAGCAGTACTTC
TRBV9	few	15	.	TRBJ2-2	CASGTGTTNTGELFF	TGTGCCAGCGGAACCGGGACGACGAACACCGGGGAGCTGTTTTTT
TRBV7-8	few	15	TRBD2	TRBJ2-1	CASSPSGGPYNEQFF	TGTGCCAGCAGCCCGAGCGGGGGGCCCTACAATGAGCAGTTCTTC
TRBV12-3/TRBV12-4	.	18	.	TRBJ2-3	CASTPLWVPPPGTDTQYF	TGTGCCAGCACACCCCTTTGGGTCCCACCCCCCGGCACAGATACGCAGTATTTT
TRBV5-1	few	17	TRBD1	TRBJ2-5	CASSKELIGTVQETQYF	TGCGCCAGCAGCAAGGAGCTGATTGGGACAGTCCAAGAGACCCAGTACTTC
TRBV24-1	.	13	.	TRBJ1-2	CATSDLLVGGYTF	TGTGCCACCAGTGACCTACTCGTCGGAGGCTACACCTTC
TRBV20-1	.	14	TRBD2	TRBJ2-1	CSARVELAINEQFF	TGCAGTGCTAGAGTTGAACTAGCGATCAATGAGCAGTTCTTC
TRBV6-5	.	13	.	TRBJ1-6	CASSFPGESPLHF	TGTGCCAGCAGTTTCCCAGGGGAATCACCCCTCCACTTT
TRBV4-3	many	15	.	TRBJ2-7	CASSQVAGREYEQYF	TGCGCCAGCAGCCAAGTTGCAGGGCGTGAGTACGAGCAGTACTTC
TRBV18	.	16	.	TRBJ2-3	CASSAGPGVGTDTQYF	TGTGCCAGCTCAGCAGGGCCGGGGGTCGGCACAGATACGCAGTATTTT
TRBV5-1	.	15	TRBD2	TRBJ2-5	CASSSLAPYQETQYF	TGCGCCAGCAGCTCACTAGCGCCGTACCAAGAGACCCAGTACTTC
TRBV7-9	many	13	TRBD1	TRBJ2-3	CASLQGPTDTQYF	TGTGCCAGCCTACAGGGGCCCACAGATACGCAGTATTTT
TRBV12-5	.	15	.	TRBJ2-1	CASGLGPLSYNEQFF	TGTGCTAGTGGTTTGGGACCTCTCTCCTACAATGAGCAGTTCTTC
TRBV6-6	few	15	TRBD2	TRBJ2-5	CASSYFGGAQETQYF	TGTGCCAGCAGTTACTTCGGGGGGGCCCAAGAGACCCAGTACTTC
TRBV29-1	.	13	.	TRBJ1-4	CSVDLPSNEKLFF	TGCAGCGTTGATCTTCCCTCAAATGAAAAACTGTTTTTT